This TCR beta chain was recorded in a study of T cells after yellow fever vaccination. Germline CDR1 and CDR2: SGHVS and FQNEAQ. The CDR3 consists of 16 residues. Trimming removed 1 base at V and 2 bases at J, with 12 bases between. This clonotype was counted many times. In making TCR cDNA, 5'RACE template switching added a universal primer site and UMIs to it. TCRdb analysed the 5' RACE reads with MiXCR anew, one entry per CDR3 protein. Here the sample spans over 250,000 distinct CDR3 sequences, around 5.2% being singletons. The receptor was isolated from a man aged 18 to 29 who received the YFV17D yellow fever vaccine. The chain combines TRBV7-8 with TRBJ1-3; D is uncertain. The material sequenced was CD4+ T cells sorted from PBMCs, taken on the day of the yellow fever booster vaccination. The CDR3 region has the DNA TGTGCCAGCAGCTTAGGTCCAATAGCGGCTGGAAACACCATATATTTT. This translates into CASSLGPIAAGNTIYF.